This is a list of T cell receptor beta chains from one sample in a study of OX40 agonist ivuxolimab in advanced cancers. Only in-frame clones appear in the TCRdb table, and some are missing; sequencing was by immunoSEQ multiplex PCR. The sample includes tens of thousands of clones, over 80% seen only once; the top ten take around 1.8%. The sequencing used CD4+ or CD8+ T cells sorted from blood, collected in a trial of the OX40 agonist ivuxolimab. The origin of the receptors is an adult with an advanced solid tumor such as melanoma, head and neck, liver or kidney cancer. Both conserved end residues are part of each CDR3.

cdr3_length v_call cdr3_aa
14 TRBV7-2 CASSLGTFLETQYF
12 TRBV4-1 CASSQGYRRLFF
14 TRBV7-2 CASSPSRTGTEAFF
13 TRBV29-1 CSVGQGLNTEAFF
15 TRBV7-9 CASSLRDRGYNEQFF
16 TRBV6-6 CASSYSDLATNEKLFF
16 TRBV7-8 CASSSSGTGIPYEQYF
17 TRBV4-2 CASSQTGKGSTNEKLFF
15 TRBV28 CASSPGTSGYNEQFF
14 TRBV6-6 CASRVIATNEKLFF
11 TRBV7-9 CASSFKETQYF
14 TRBV6-5 CASRIQTGHHEQYF
13 TRBV6-5 CASSVNSNQPQHF
14 TRBV5-1 CASSAQGSWEKLFF
12 TRBV28 CASSLPGRVPSF
15 TRBV19 CAKVLGQETYNEQFF
14 TRBV5-1 CASSSTSRTGELFF
15 TRBV6-5 CASRGMGQESYGYTF
14 TRBV2 CATNRDRARYEQFF
14 TRBV7-9 CASSSGISLYGYTF
15 TRBV7-2 CASSLGAVRTDEQFF
15 TRBV15 CATSRDGQGWNEAFF
15 TRBV5-1 CASSKVPPSNTEAFF
15 TRBV5-1 CASSLGRMMNTEAFF
12 TRBV10-2 CASSEGTSEAFF